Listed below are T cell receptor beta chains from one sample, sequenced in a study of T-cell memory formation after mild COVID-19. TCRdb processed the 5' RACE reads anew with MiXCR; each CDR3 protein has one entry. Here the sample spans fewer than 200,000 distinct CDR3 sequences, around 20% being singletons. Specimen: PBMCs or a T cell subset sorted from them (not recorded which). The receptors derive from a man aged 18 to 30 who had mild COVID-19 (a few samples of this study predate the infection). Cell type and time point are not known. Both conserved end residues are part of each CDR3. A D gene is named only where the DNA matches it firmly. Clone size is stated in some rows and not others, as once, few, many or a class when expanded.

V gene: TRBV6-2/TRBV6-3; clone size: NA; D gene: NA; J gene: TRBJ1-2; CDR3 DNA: TGTGCCAGCCATGACGCCGGGACTGGCTACACCTTC; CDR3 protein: CASHDAGTGYTF
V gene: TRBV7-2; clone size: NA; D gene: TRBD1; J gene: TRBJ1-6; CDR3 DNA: TGTGCCAGCAGCAGAGGACAGGCCTATAATTCACCCCTCCACTTT; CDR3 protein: CASSRGQAYNSPLHF
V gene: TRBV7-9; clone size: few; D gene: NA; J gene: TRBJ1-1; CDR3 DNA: TGTGCCAGCACCAGCCTTGGTGGGAACACTGAAGCTTTCTTT; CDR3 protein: CASTSLGGNTEAFF
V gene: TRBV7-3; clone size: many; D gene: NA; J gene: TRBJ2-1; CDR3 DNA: TGTGCCAGCAGCTCGTATGGGAATGAGCAGTTCTTC; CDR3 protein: CASSSYGNEQFF
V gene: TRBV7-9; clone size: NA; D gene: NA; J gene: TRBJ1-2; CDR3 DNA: TGTGCCAGCAGCCCTGGGCACACCTTC; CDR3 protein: CASSPGHTF
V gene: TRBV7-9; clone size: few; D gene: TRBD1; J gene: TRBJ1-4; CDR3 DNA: TGTGCCAGCAGCTTACAGGGGGCTGGAGATGAAAAACTGTTTTTT; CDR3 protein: CASSLQGAGDEKLFF
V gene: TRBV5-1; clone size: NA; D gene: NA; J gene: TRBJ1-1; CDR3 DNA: TGCGCCAGCAACCCGGGGGCGAACACTGAAGCTTTCTTT; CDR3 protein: CASNPGANTEAFF
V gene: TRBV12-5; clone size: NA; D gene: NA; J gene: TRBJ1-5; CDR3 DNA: TGTGCTAGTGGTTTGGAAGATCAGCCCCAGCATTTT; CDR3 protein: CASGLEDQPQHF
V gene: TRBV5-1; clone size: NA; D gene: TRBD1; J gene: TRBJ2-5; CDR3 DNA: TGCGCCAGCAGCTTATCAGGGGGCGAAGAGACCCAGTACTTC; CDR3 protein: CASSLSGGEETQYF
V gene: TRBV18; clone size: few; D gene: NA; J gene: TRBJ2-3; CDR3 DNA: TGTGCCAGCTCACCACCCGGACGCGATCATACGCAGTATTTT; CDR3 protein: CASSPPGRDHTQYF
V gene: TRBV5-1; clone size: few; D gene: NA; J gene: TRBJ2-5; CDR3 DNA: TGCGCCAGCAGCAGATTTCCGGGACCCTCACAAGAGACCCAGTACTTC; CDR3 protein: CASSRFPGPSQETQYF
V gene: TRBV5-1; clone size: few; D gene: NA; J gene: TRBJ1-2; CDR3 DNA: TGCGCCAGCAGTACTGAGGGATGGAATGGCTACACCTTC; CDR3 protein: CASSTEGWNGYTF
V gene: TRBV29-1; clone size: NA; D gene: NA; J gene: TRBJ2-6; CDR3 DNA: TGCAGCGTTGTGGTGCAGTCTGGGGCCAACGTCCTGACTTTC; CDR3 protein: CSVVVQSGANVLTF
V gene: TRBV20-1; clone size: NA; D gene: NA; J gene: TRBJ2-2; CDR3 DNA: TGCAGTGCTAGTGGGGGGACCGGGGAGCTGTTTTTT; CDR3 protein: CSASGGTGELFF
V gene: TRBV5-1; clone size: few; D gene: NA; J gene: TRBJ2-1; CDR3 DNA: TGCGCCAGCAGCTTGGACAGTACCTCCTACAATGAGCAGTTCTTC; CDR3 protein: CASSLDSTSYNEQFF
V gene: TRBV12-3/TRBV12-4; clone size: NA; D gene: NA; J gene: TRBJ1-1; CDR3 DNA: TGTGCCAGCAGTAAGACAGCGGACACTGAAGCTTTCTTT; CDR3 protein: CASSKTADTEAFF
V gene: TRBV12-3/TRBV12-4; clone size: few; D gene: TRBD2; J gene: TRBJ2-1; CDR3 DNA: TGTGCCAGCACTCCCGGGACTAGCGGGGTAAATGAGCAGTTCTTC; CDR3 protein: CASTPGTSGVNEQFF
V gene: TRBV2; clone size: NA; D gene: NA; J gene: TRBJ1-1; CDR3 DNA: TGTGCCAGCGAGGGTATCCCGAACACTGAAGCTTTCTTT; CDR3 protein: CASEGIPNTEAFF
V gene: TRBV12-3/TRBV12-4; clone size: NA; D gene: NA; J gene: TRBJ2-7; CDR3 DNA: TGTGCCAGCAGTTCCGGTACCTCCTACGAGCAGTACTTC; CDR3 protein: CASSSGTSYEQYF
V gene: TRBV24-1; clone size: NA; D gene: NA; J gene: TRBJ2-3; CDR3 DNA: TGTGCCACCAGTGAAGGGTGGACAGATACGCAGTATTTT; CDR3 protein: CATSEGWTDTQYF
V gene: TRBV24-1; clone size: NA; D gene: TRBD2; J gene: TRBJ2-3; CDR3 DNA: TGTGCCACCAGTGATATGACTAGCGGGGGGGCCGTAGATACGCAGTATTTT; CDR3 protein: CATSDMTSGGAVDTQYF
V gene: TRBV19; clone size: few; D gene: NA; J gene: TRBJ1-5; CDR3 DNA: TGTGCCAGTAGTATATTCGGTTGGCAGCCCCAGCATTTT; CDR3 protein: CASSIFGWQPQHF
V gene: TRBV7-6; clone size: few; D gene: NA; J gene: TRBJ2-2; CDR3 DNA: TGTGCCAGCAGCCCGAGGGTCGGGACGAACACCGGGGAGCTGTTTTTT; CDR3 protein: CASSPRVGTNTGELFF
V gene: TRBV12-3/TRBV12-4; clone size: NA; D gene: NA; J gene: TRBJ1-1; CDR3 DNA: TGTGCCAGCAGTTTCACTAGGGGCACTGAAGCTTTCTTT; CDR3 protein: CASSFTRGTEAFF
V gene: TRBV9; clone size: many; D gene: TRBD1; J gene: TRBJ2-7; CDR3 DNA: TGTGCCAGCAGCGTAGGACCGGGACAGGGTATCTACGAGCAGTACTTC; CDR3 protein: CASSVGPGQGIYEQYF
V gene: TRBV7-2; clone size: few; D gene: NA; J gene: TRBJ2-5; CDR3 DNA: TGTGCCAGCAGCTTGAGGAGGAGTGAGGAGACCCAGTACTTC; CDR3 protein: CASSLRRSEETQYF
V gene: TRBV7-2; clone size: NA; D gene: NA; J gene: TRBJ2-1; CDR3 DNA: TGTGCCAGCAGCTCGGACTCCCTCTCCTACAATGAGCAGTTCTTC; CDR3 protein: CASSSDSLSYNEQFF
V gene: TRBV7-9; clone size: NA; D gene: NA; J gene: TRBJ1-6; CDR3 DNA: TGTGCCAGCAGCTTAAGGAGTCCAGGGAATAATTCACCCCTCCACTTT; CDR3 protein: CASSLRSPGNNSPLHF